This T cell receptor (beta chain) was recovered during a study of cytomegalovirus exposure and HLA in healthy donors. The study's findings and limits: According to the study, roughly 160 TCR beta chains were cytomegalovirus-associated.

The PCR made use of 60 Vbeta and 13 Jbeta primers. TCRdb's table, derived via immunoSEQ multiplex PCR, lists solely in-frame clones and lacks some. This table lists some 41,000 clones. With regard to this clone: Its antigen is not identified.

The sequencing sample was made of PBMCs. This receptor was identified in a male donor in good health and CMV-seronegative.

As DNA, the CDR3 is TGCGCCAGCAGTGAAGGACAGGATGGCTACACCTTC. This translates into CASSEGQDGYTF. The V and J genes are TRBV10-1 and TRBJ1-2; 7 bases are shared with TRBD1. V trimming: 3 bases; J trimming: 6 bases; junction bases outside the gene matches: 1. The CDR3 consists of 12 residues. Germline values: CDR1 WNHNN, CDR2 SYGVQD (reference sequence).